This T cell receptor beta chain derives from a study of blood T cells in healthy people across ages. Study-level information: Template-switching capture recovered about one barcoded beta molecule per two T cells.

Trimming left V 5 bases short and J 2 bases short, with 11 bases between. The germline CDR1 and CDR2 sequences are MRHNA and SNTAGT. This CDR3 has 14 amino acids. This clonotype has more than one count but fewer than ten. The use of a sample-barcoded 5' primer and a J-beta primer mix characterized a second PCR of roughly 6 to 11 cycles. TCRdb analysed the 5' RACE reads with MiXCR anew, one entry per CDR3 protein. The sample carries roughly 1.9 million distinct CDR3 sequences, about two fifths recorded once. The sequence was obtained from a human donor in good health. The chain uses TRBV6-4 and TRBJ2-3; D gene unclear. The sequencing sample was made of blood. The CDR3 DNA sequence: TGTGCCAGCAGTCCCTTCGTAGACACAGATACGCAGTATTTT. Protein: CASSPFVDTDTQYF.